A single sample gave rise to the 18 T cell receptor beta chains below, sequenced in a study of Tregs in tolerant kidney transplant recipients (dated by TCRdb to 2018 to 2020). Library prep was done by the immunoSEQ multiplex PCR assay. Imported from immuneACCESS, the table was reduced by TCRdb to in-frame sequences with V and J called. These copies leave out some clones; in studies compared against another copy, an unresolved V gene accounts for under half, and the cause of the remainder is not known. The sample yields more than 20,000 clones; about 85% were counted once. The leading ten clones occupy roughly 23% of the sample. Explained via the paper, the time point label denotes: 6 months after combined kidney and bone marrow transplant. The transplants used related donors with nonmyeloablative bone marrow transplantation, and mixed chimerism in the human trials was transient. The material sequenced was CD8+ T cells from blood (PBMCs), taken 6 months after the transplant. The receptors derive from a human patient who received a combined kidney and bone marrow transplant. Following a transplant, some T cells may be graft donor cells, not patient cells.

This chain joins TRBV29-1 and TRBJ2-2; a possible D gene is TRBD1 (5 bases). The CDR3 extends over 13 amino acids. CDR1 is SQVTM and CDR2 is ANQGSEA in the germline V gene. Deletions cut 6 bases from V and 1 base from J, with 9 bases between. As DNA, the CDR3 is TGCAGCGTCCGACAGAGGAACACCGGGGAGCTGTTTTTT. This encodes CSVRQRNTGELFF.

The chain carries TRBV7-3 and TRBJ2-2, with D perhaps TRBD2 (6 bases). With 4 bases removed from V and 6 bases from J, the gap between germline ends came to 12 bases. The CDR3 covers 14 residues. Germline lookup yields CDR1 SGHTA and CDR2 FQGTGA. The CDR3: CASSSYPGAGELFF. DNA of the CDR3: TGTGCCAGCAGCTCTTACCCGGGAGCCGGGGAGCTGTTTTTT.

The chain employs TRBV15 and TRBJ1-5; TRBD1 matches at 9 bases. Germline CDR1 and CDR2: LNHNV and YYDKDF (reference sequence). This CDR3 comprises 15 residues. V lost 3 bases and J lost 6; bases outside the gene matches: 6. The CDR3, as DNA: TGTGCCACCAGCAGGGACAGGGGAAGTAGTCAGCCCCAGCATTTT. Amino acid sequence: CATSRDRGSSQPQHF. Full variable domain (outside the CDR3, taken from reference TRBV15 and TRBJ1-5): DAMVIQNPRYQVTQFGKPVTLSCSQTLNHNVMYWYQQKSSQAPKLLFHYYDKDFNNEADTPDNFQSRRPNTSFCFLDIRSPGLGDTAMYLCATSRDRGSSQPQHFGDGTRLSIL.

The genes are TRBV6-5 and TRBJ1-5; no firm D call. The CDR3 has 14 residues. CDR1 and CDR2 (germline): MNHEY, SVGAGI. Deletions cut 6 bases from V and 4 bases from J, with 13 bases between. Here the CDR3 DNA reads TGTGCCAGCAGACACGGGTTTGGGAATCAGCCCCAGCATTTT. It yields the protein CASRHGFGNQPQHF.

The chain links TRBV7-8 to TRBJ1-2, with D maybe TRBD1 (6 bases). In germline, CDR1 is SGHVS, CDR2 FQNEAQ. Trimming stripped 5 bases from V and 5 bases from J, with 18 bases between. The CDR3 runs 15 residues. CDR3 sequence reads: CASSPSLDRRYGYTF. The CDR3 DNA sequence: TGTGCCAGCAGCCCATCCCTAGACAGGCGTTATGGCTACACCTTC.

This clone was observed once. The chain has TRBV9 and TRBJ2-7, with 9 bases that match TRBD1. Germline loops: CDR1 SGDLS, CDR2 YYNGEE. The CDR3 consists of 15 residues. V shed 0 bases and J 3 bases; nucleotides not matched to a gene: 4. CDR3 nucleotide sequence: TGTGCCAGCAGCGTAGATGGGACAGGGTACTACGAGCAGTACTTC. This gives the protein CASSVDGTGYYEQYF.

J is TRBJ1-2 and V is TRBV11-2; 8 bases line up with TRBD1. CDR3 size: 16 residues. CDR1 is SGHAT, CDR2 FQNNGV, per germline. V was clipped by 4 bases and J by 8 bases; unmatched bases: 15. CDR3 region: CASSSPHLDREGGYTF. The CDR3 nucleotides read TGTGCCAGCAGCTCTCCCCACCTGGACAGGGAGGGCGGCTACACCTTC.

The J gene is TRBJ2-2, the V gene TRBV19, with D possibly being TRBD1 (5 bases). The germline CDR1 and CDR2 sequences are LNHDA and SQIVND (reference sequence). The CDR3 is 13 residues long. Trimming cost V 3 bases and J 7 bases, with 9 bases left between them. CDR3 in DNA: TGTGCCAGTAGTATTAGGCAGGGCGGGGAGCTGTTTTTT. Translated, it gives CASSIRQGGELFF.

The genes are TRBV12-5 and TRBJ2-7; no definite D call. Trimming cost V 5 bases and J 4 bases, with 9 bases left between them. The V gene's germline CDR1 is LGHNT and CDR2 FRNRAP. This CDR3 is 12 amino acids long. The CDR3 sequence: CASGGRLYEQYF. CDR3 DNA: TGTGCTAGTGGTGGCCGACTTTACGAGCAGTACTTC.

The J gene is TRBJ2-3, the V gene TRBV28; D is undetermined. The germline CDR1 and CDR2 sequences are MDHEN and SYDVKM. The CDR3 covers 14 residues. V lost 5 bases to trimming and J lost 1 base, with 10 bases between them. CDR3 sequence reads: CASSGDGGTDTQYF. The CDR3 coding sequence is TGTGCCAGCAGTGGAGACGGTGGCACAGATACGCAGTATTTT.

This rearrangement joins TRBV7-2 to TRBJ1-2, with D hard to call. Germline V gene lookup returns CDR1 SGHTA and CDR2 FQGNSA. The CDR3 sequence is 12 residues long. The V end was cut by 2 bases, the J end by 2 bases, with 3 bases between. DNA of the CDR3: TGTGCCAGCAGCTTACTAAACTATGGCTACACCTTC. Translating gives CASSLLNYGYTF.

The chain recombines TRBV14 with TRBJ2-7; D is ambiguous. CDR1 and CDR2 (germline): SGHDN, FVKESK. The germline V and J ends were trimmed by 2 bases and 4 bases, with 6 bases remaining between them. CDR3 length equals 12 residues. The DNA for the CDR3 is TGTGCCAGCAGCCAACACAAGTACGAGCAGTACTTC. This sequence encodes CASSQHKYEQYF.

This chain's CDR3 is CSAGGDASDEQYF. The CDR3 region has the DNA TGCAGCGCCGGGGGAGACGCTTCGGACGAGCAGTACTTC. This chain connects TRBV29-1 to TRBJ2-7, with D tentatively TRBD2 (6 bases). This CDR3 region has 13 residues. V lost 7 bases and J 5 bases, leaving 18 bases between the germline ends. Germline CDR1 SQVTM, CDR2 ANQGSEA.

J is TRBJ2-7 and V is TRBV28; D gene unclear. The germline V gene encodes CDR1 MDHEN and CDR2 SYDVKM. Trimming removed 5 bases from V and 4 bases from J, with 9 bases in between. This CDR3 region has 12 residues. The CDR3 DNA sequence: TGTGCCAGCAGTCCCGGTGGTTACGAGCAGTACTTC. Translating gives CASSPGGYEQYF.

The genes are TRBV19 and TRBJ1-4, with TRBD1 matching 9 bases. CDR3 length: 16 residues. The germline V gene has CDR1 LNHDA and CDR2 SQIVND (reference sequence). V was clipped by 3 bases and J by 7 bases; unmatched bases: 9. CDR3 in amino acids: CASSIFKGQGAEKLFF. CDR3 nucleotide sequence: TGTGCCAGTAGTATTTTTAAGGGACAGGGTGCTGAAAAACTGTTTTTT.

In its sample, this clone was seen once. The chain has TRBV5-1 and TRBJ2-7; the match to TRBD2 covers 9 bases. The CDR3 length is 15 residues. The junction had 4 bases not matched to a gene; V was cut back by 1 base and J by 2 bases. Germline V CDR1 and CDR2: SGHRS, YFSETQ. CDR3 nucleotides: TGCGCCAGCAGCTTGCAGCGGGAGGTCCCCTACGAGCAGTACTTC. This sequence encodes CASSLQREVPYEQYF. Looking up the rest from reference TRBV5-1 and TRBJ2-7 gives the full variable domain: KAGVTQTPRYLIKTRGQQVTLSCSPISGHRSVSWYQQTPGQGLQFLFEYFSETQRNKGNFPGRFSGRQFSNSRSEMNVSTLELGDSALYLCASSLQREVPYEQYFGPGTRLTVT.

J is TRBJ2-1 and V is TRBV11-2, with D perhaps matching TRBD1 (5 bases). The CDR3 runs 16 residues. The V end lost 0 bases, the J end lost 7 bases, and 16 bases lay between the germline ends. Germline V gene sequence: CDR1 SGHAT, CDR2 FQNNGV. CDR3 sequence: CASSLDYQGPLNEQFF. In DNA form, the CDR3 reads TGTGCCAGCAGCTTAGATTATCAGGGCCCTTTGAATGAGCAGTTCTTC.

The genes are TRBV7-2 and TRBJ2-3, with TRBD1 identical over 9 bases. The CDR3 covers 14 residues. The V and J ends lost 5 bases and 4 bases, in that order; junction bases with no gene match: 4. Germline CDR1 and CDR2: SGHTA and FQGNSA. CDR3 in amino acids: CASSRTGGPDTQYF. The CDR3 coding sequence is TGTGCCAGCAGCCGAACAGGGGGCCCAGATACGCAGTATTTT.